This is a list of T cell receptor beta chains from one sample in a study of blood T cells in healthy people across ages. TCRdb analysed the 5' RACE reads with MiXCR anew, one entry per CDR3 protein. The data contain about 1.7 million distinct CDR3 sequences, under 30% of them singletons. Sequenced material: blood. The receptors derive from a woman aged 25 to 39 in good health. Each CDR3 is given with its conserved first and last residue. A D gene is named only where the DNA matches it firmly. The listing skips clone size in some rows; elsewhere it reads once, few, many or a size class.

TRBD2,.,TRBV7-2,TRBJ2-3,TGTGCCAGCAGCCCAACGTTGGTAGCGGGAGGTGGAAAGACAGATACGCAGTATTTT,CASSPTLVAGGGKTDTQYF
TRBD1,.,TRBV5-1,TRBJ1-2,TGCGCCAGCAGCTCGGACAGGGGAATAGGCTACACCTTC,CASSSDRGIGYTF
TRBD2,.,TRBV9,TRBJ2-3,TGTGCCAGCAGCGACGGGACTAGCGGGATCGGGGATACGCAGTATTTT,CASSDGTSGIGDTQYF
.,.,TRBV3-1,TRBJ2-7,TGTGCCAGCAGCCTAGACACAACTTATATAACTTACGAGCAGTACTTC,CASSLDTTYITYEQYF
.,few,TRBV4-3,TRBJ2-6,TGCGCCAGCAGCCTCCATTATAGCTCTGGGGCCAACGTCCTGACTTTC,CASSLHYSSGANVLTF
.,many,TRBV28,TRBJ1-1,TGTGCCAGCAGACGTACTAAGAACACTGAAGCTTTCTTT,CASRRTKNTEAFF
.,many,TRBV29-1,TRBJ2-4,TGCAGCGTTGAGGGGAGGCAAGAGAAAAACATTCAGTACTTC,CSVEGRQEKNIQYF
TRBD1,few,TRBV20-1,TRBJ2-1,TGCAGTGCTAGAGATCTCGGACAGGGGGCCTACAATGAGCAGTTCTTC,CSARDLGQGAYNEQFF
.,.,TRBV25-1,TRBJ2-5,TGTGCCAGCAGTGTAGGAGTAGCGTGCGTCCAAGAGACCCAGTACTTC,CASSVGVACVQETQYF
.,.,TRBV28,TRBJ1-1,TGTGCCAGCAGTTTCTTGGTGGGGCGGGCTGAAGCTTTCTTT,CASSFLVGRAEAFF
.,few,TRBV5-1,TRBJ2-7,TGCGCCAGCAGCGAGAGGACAAGTGTCTACGAGCAGTACTTC,CASSERTSVYEQYF
.,.,TRBV15,TRBJ2-7,TGTGCCACCAGCAGAGTCCCCGCCGGCTCCTACGGGCAGTACTTC,CATSRVPAGSYGQYF
.,many,TRBV6-5,TRBJ1-4,TGTGCCAGCAGTCGGGGGCGTCATGAAAAACTGTTTTTT,CASSRGRHEKLFF
.,.,TRBV9,TRBJ2-3,TGTGCCAGCAGCGTGGTGGCCTTAACGGGTACGCAGTATTTT,CASSVVALTGTQYF
.,.,TRBV12-3/TRBV12-4,TRBJ2-7,TGTGCCACCATGCCAACACGGGCCTCCTACGAGCAGTACTTC,CATMPTRASYEQYF
.,many,TRBV7-2,TRBJ2-4,TGTGCCAGCAGCCCCGGGGGCATCTCGGACATTCAGTACTTC,CASSPGGISDIQYF
.,.,TRBV9,TRBJ2-7,TGTGCCAGCAGCGCCCCTTTCTCTAAGGACGAGCAGTACTTC,CASSAPFSKDEQYF
TRBD2,.,TRBV12-3/TRBV12-4,TRBJ2-1,TGTGCCAGCAGTCTTAGGACTAGCGATGAGCAGTTCTTC,CASSLRTSDEQFF
TRBD2,few,TRBV2,TRBJ2-1,TGTGCCAGTCGGACTAGCGGGGTCGATGAGCAGTTCTTC,CASRTSGVDEQFF
.,few,TRBV4-1,TRBJ2-7,TGCGCCAGCAGCCAAGATAGAACAGGCGGGCAGTACTTC,CASSQDRTGGQYF
TRBD1,.,TRBV7-9,TRBJ1-1,TGTGCCAGCACCGCCGTACCGGACAGGGGAGCGAACACTGAAGCTTTCTTT,CASTAVPDRGANTEAFF
TRBD1,few,TRBV9,TRBJ1-1,TGTGCCAGCAGCTTGGGACAGTTAATATTACCGAACACTGAAGCTTTCTTT,CASSLGQLILPNTEAFF
TRBD1,few,TRBV20-1,TRBJ1-5,TGCAGTGCTCCGGACAGGGTCAGCAATCAGCCCCAGCATTTT,CSAPDRVSNQPQHF
.,.,TRBV6-6,TRBJ2-1,TGTGCCAGCAGTTACTCAGACAGGTCTGAGCAGTTCTTC,CASSYSDRSEQFF
TRBD1,many,TRBV5-1,TRBJ1-1,TGCGCCAGCAGCTTCGGCAGGGGGCTGAGCACTGAAGCTTTCTTT,CASSFGRGLSTEAFF
.,few,TRBV7-9,TRBJ2-1,TGTGCCAGCAGCTTAGCTAGCGCCTCCTACAATGAGCAGTTCTTC,CASSLASASYNEQFF
.,many,TRBV29-1,TRBJ2-7,TGCAGCGTTGAGGGCACTGGGGCGTCCTACGAGCAGTACTTC,CSVEGTGASYEQYF
TRBD2,many,TRBV6-5,TRBJ2-3,TGTGCCAGCAGTTGGACTAGCGGGGGCACAGATACGCAGTATTTT,CASSWTSGGTDTQYF
.,.,TRBV5-1,TRBJ1-3,TGCGCCAGCAGCTCCTCTTCCAGAAGCTCTGGAAACACCATATATTTT,CASSSSSRSSGNTIYF
TRBD2,few,TRBV6-5,TRBJ2-5,TGTGCCAGCAGTTATGGTAGCGGGGGGGCGAAGACCCAGTACTTC,CASSYGSGGAKTQYF
TRBD1,.,TRBV7-3,TRBJ1-1,TGTGCCAGCAGCTCGACAGGGGGACCGAACACTGAAGCTTTCTTT,CASSSTGGPNTEAFF
TRBD2,.,TRBV20-1,TRBJ2-1,TGCAGTGCTAGAGAAGGGCGAGCGGGGCAATACAATGAGCAGTTCTTC,CSAREGRAGQYNEQFF
.,few,TRBV6-6,TRBJ2-5,TGTGCCTCCCATCCCTCGGGATGGGAGACCCAGTACTTC,CASHPSGWETQYF
.,few,TRBV12-3/TRBV12-4,TRBJ2-5,TGTGCCAGCAGTTTCAGAGGGTACGAGACCCAGTACTTC,CASSFRGYETQYF
.,few,TRBV6-1,TRBJ2-1,TGTGCCAGCAGTGAAGTTGGCCGACAGGGAGGTGAGCAGTTCTTC,CASSEVGRQGGEQFF
.,.,TRBV5-1,TRBJ1-2,TGCGTCAGCAGCTGGAACGGGGAGGGAAGTGGCTACACCTTC,CVSSWNGEGSGYTF
TRBD2,.,TRBV7-2,TRBJ2-1,TGTGCCAGCACCTCCGGACTAGCGGGAGCGAATGAGCAGTTCTTC,CASTSGLAGANEQFF
TRBD1,.,TRBV5-1,TRBJ1-2,TGCGCCAGCAGCTTGGACTCGGAGACAGGGTACCTCTATGGCTACACCTTC,CASSLDSETGYLYGYTF
TRBD1,many,TRBV20-1,TRBJ1-2,TGCAGTGCGAGAGGACAGGGATGGGGCTACACCTTC,CSARGQGWGYTF
.,.,TRBV7-2,TRBJ2-6,TGTGCCAGCAGCTACGACAGACCCTCTGGGGCCAACGTCCTGACTTTC,CASSYDRPSGANVLTF
.,many,TRBV7-9,TRBJ2-7,TGTGCCAGCAGCTTAATCGCAGGGAGAGAGCAGTACTTC,CASSLIAGREQYF
.,.,TRBV20-1,TRBJ1-2,TGCAGTGCTTATAACAGCGATTATGGCTACACCTTC,CSAYNSDYGYTF
.,.,TRBV15,TRBJ2-7,TGTGCCACCAGCAGAACTCCAGACTCCTACGAGCAGTACTTC,CATSRTPDSYEQYF
.,.,TRBV6-2/TRBV6-3,TRBJ2-7,TGTGCCAGCAGTTACGCTTGGGGCCGAAACAACTACGAGCAGTACTTC,CASSYAWGRNNYEQYF
TRBD1,many,TRBV5-5,TRBJ2-7,TGTGCCAGCAGTTTGACCGACAGGGAATTCGACGAGCAGTACTTC,CASSLTDREFDEQYF
TRBD2,.,TRBV6-5,TRBJ2-1,TGTGCCAGCAGTTACTCCAAGACTAGCGGGGGGCCCAATGAGCAGTTCTTC,CASSYSKTSGGPNEQFF
TRBD1,few,TRBV5-1,TRBJ1-1,TGCGCCAGCAGCTACGACAGGGTAGGCACTGAAGCTTTCTTT,CASSYDRVGTEAFF
TRBD2,.,TRBV12-3/TRBV12-4,TRBJ2-3,TGTGCCAGCAGTCCTCGGACTAGTAAAGCAGATACGGAGTATTTT,CASSPRTSKADTEYF